These 18 T cell receptor beta chains were all obtained from the same sample, sequenced in a study of cytomegalovirus exposure and HLA in healthy donors. Use of 60 Vbeta and 13 Jbeta primers characterized the PCR. This table comes from immunoSEQ multiplex PCR, and its TCRdb copy is limited to in-frame clones, with some not included. In the table there are around 150,000 clones, approximately 67% of which are singletons. What was sequenced was PBMCs. The source is a woman aged 18-29 years in good health and CMV-seropositive.

The rearrangement links TRBV7-9 to TRBJ1-6, with a tentative D call TRBD1 (6 bases). The CDR3 totals 14 residues. The germline V and J ends were trimmed by 0 bases and 7 bases, with 7 bases remaining between them. Germline assignment: CDR1 SEHNR and CDR2 FQNEAQ (reference sequence). CDR3 sequence (DNA): TGTGCCAGCAGCTTAGCCACAGGGAATTCACCCCTCCACTTT. Protein product: CASSLATGNSPLHF.

J is TRBJ2-7 and V is TRBV5-1; 10 bases are shared with TRBD2. The germline V gene encodes CDR1 SGHRS and CDR2 YFSETQ. The CDR3 has 14 residues. V lost 6 bases and J lost 5; bases outside the gene matches: 8. CDR3: CASNSGLAEDEQYF. The DNA for the CDR3 is TGCGCCAGCAATTCCGGACTAGCGGAAGACGAGCAGTACTTC.

The chain couples TRBV10-3 to TRBJ2-1; the D gene is possibly TRBD2 (5 bases). In germline, CDR1 is ENHRY, CDR2 SYGVKD. CDR3 length: 15 amino acids. V was clipped by 7 bases and J by 0 bases, with 13 bases between them. CDR3 coding DNA: TGTGCCATCAAAGGCGGGTACAGCTCCTACAATGAGCAGTTCTTC. Protein sequence: CAIKGGYSSYNEQFF.

This rearrangement joins TRBV19 to TRBJ2-7; TRBD2 agrees at 7 bases. V was clipped by 3 bases and J by 6 bases; unmatched bases: 8. CDR1 LNHDA and CDR2 SQIVND come from the germline V gene (reference sequence). There are 14 residues in the CDR3. In DNA, the CDR3 is TGTGCCAGTAGTATCCGGGGGGAGAGGAGCGAGCAGTACTTC. Its protein product is CASSIRGERSEQYF.

The chain recombines TRBV11-2 with TRBJ2-5; tentatively, D is TRBD1 (6 bases). The CDR3 runs to 13 residues. CDR1 is SGHAT and CDR2 is FQNNGV in the germline V gene. V lost 0 bases, J lost 9 bases, and 11 bases lay in between. CDR3 region: CASSLEVQGPQYF. The CDR3 nucleotides are TGTGCCAGCAGCTTAGAGGTACAGGGTCCCCAGTACTTC.

With respect to this clone: A read error may produce the germline difference seen at one junction end. The chain joins TRBV5-1 to TRBJ1-1; possibly TRBD1 for D (5 bases). The CDR3 length is 14 residues. Germline V gene sequence: CDR1 SGHRS, CDR2 YFSETQ. The CDR3, as DNA: TGCGCCAGCAGCTTGGAGACAGTGAACATTGAAGCTTTCTTT. This translates into CASSLETVNIEAFF.

This clone was found once. The chain carries TRBV6-1 and TRBJ2-7, with a weak D call TRBD1 (5 bases). Trimming shortened V by 2 bases and J by 5 bases, and 16 bases separated the two germline ends. CDR1 and CDR2 from the germline V gene are MNHNS and SASEGT. The CDR3 extends over 15 amino acids. The CDR3 is CASSESVTGSHEQYF. In DNA, the CDR3 is TGTGCCAGCAGTGAATCGGTCACAGGATCACACGAGCAGTACTTC.

The J gene is TRBJ1-2, the V gene TRBV6-5; D unclear. Trimming cost V 2 bases and J 8 bases, with 12 bases left between them. This CDR3 region has 13 residues. Germline V gives CDR1 MNHEY, CDR2 SVGAGI. The CDR3 DNA reads TGTGCCAGCAGTTACACTGCTAGCGGCGGCTACACCTTC. Its translation is CASSYTASGGYTF.

The CDR3 region has the DNA TGTGCCAGCAGTTTACTTGAGGGGGCGCGGGTAGCTTTCTTT. Translation: CASSLLEGARVAFF. The chain uses TRBV28 and TRBJ1-1; 7 nucleotides agree with TRBD1. This CDR3 is built from 14 residues. Looked up from germline, CDR1 is MDHEN and CDR2 is SYDVKM. Trimming removed 2 bases from V and 10 bases from J; junction bases left unmatched: 10.

Only a few counts were recorded for this clone. This chain uses TRBV11-1 with TRBJ2-2; 7 nucleotides align to TRBD1. The length of the CDR3 is 16 residues. CDR1 is SGHAT, CDR2 FQDESV, per germline (reference sequence). After removal of 3 bases from V and 8 bases from J, the junction contained 12 bases not matched to a gene. CDR3 nucleotide sequence: TGTGCCAGCAGCTTGAAAGGGAAAGGGGGCGAAGGGGAGCTGTTTTTT. This sequence encodes CASSLKGKGGEGELFF. Looking up the rest from reference TRBV11-1 and TRBJ2-2 gives the full variable domain: EAEVAQSPRYKITEKSQAVAFWCDPISGHATLYWYRQILGQGPELLVQFQDESVVDDSQLPKDRFSAERLKGVDSTLKIQPAELGDSAMYLCASSLKGKGGEGELFFGEGSRLTVL.

The chain recombines TRBV13 with TRBJ2-1, with 10 bases fitting TRBD1. This CDR3 spans 16 amino acids. Trimming took 4 bases from V and 4 from J; bases not matched to a gene: 7. Per the germline V gene, CDR1 is PRHDT and CDR2 is FYEKMQ (reference sequence). The DNA for the CDR3 is TGTGCCAGCAGCTCCGCCGGGACAGGGGTTTACAATGAGCAGTTCTTC. Protein product: CASSSAGTGVYNEQFF.

The chain employs TRBV13 and TRBJ2-2; TRBD1 might be the D (8 bases). Trimming left V 5 bases short and J 5 bases short, with 18 bases between. The CDR3 has 16 amino acids. Germline CDR1 reads PRHDT; CDR2 reads FYEKMQ (reference sequence). The CDR3 bases are TGTGCCAGCAGCCCCCGACAGGGGAGGGGAACCGGGGAGCTGTTTTTT. The encoded protein is CASSPRQGRGTGELFF.

This chain uses TRBV2 with TRBJ2-3; no firm D call. The CDR3 sequence is 12 residues long. Trimming stripped 10 bases from V and 2 bases from J, with 10 bases between. Germline values: CDR1 SNHLY, CDR2 FYNNEI. CDR3 protein: CAITPNTDTQYF. The CDR3, as DNA: TGTGCCATCACCCCTAACACAGATACGCAGTATTTT. The full variable domain, its missing parts supplied by reference TRBV2 and TRBJ2-3, is EPEVTQTPSHQVTQMGQEVILRCVPISNHLYFYWYRQILGQKVEFLVSFYNNEISEKSEIFDDQFSVERPDGSNFTLKIRSTKLEDSAMYFCAITPNTDTQYFGPGTRLTVL.

The rearrangement uses TRBV2 and TRBJ1-4, with TRBD1 matching over 8 bases. CDR1 is SNHLY, CDR2 FYNNEI, per germline. Trimming cost V 3 bases and J 8 bases; bases outside gene matches: 14. The CDR3 is made up of 17 amino acids. DNA for the CDR3: TGTGCCAGCAGTGATAATTGGCCCCGACAGGGGAACGAAAAACTGTTTTTT. This sequence encodes CASSDNWPRQGNEKLFF.

The chain is built from TRBV5-1 and TRBJ1-1; the match to TRBD1 covers 9 bases. Germline trimming cut 4 bases from V and 1 base from J; bases unmatched to any gene: 5. The CDR3 consists of 15 residues. Germline CDR1 SGHRS, CDR2 YFSETQ. CDR3 in DNA: TGCGCCAGCAGCCTCGGACAGGGGACGAACACTGAAGCTTTCTTT. Protein: CASSLGQGTNTEAFF.

The genes are TRBV27 and TRBJ1-2, with 8 bases lining up with TRBD1. Germline-derived CDR1 and CDR2 are MNHEY and SMNVEV (reference sequence). Trimming removed 5 bases from V and 10 bases from J; junction bases left unmatched: 6. The CDR3 loop spans 12 amino acids. The CDR3 DNA follows: TGTGCCAGCAGTCCCCAGGGACAGGCCTACACCTTC. It is translated as CASSPQGQAYTF.

This chain uses TRBV18 with TRBJ1-1, with D maybe TRBD1 (5 bases). V gave up 4 bases and J gave up 4 bases, with 16 bases separating them. CDR3 size: 15 residues. CDR1 is KGHSH and CDR2 is LQKENI in the germline V gene. The CDR3 loop is CASSLDRMGGTEAFF. CDR3 in DNA: TGTGCCAGCTCACTAGACCGGATGGGGGGCACTGAAGCTTTCTTT.

The chain carries TRBV2 and TRBJ1-5, with D maybe TRBD1 (6 bases). The CDR3 spans 16 residues. CDR1 and CDR2 from the germline V gene are SNHLY and FYNNEI. Trimming left V 7 bases short and J 4 bases short, with 20 bases between. In DNA form, the CDR3 reads TGTGCCAGCAATCAACGGGGGGCTTTTGGAAATCAGCCCCAGCATTTT. Translation: CASNQRGAFGNQPQHF.